These T cell receptor beta chains were read from a single sample in a study of T cell changes during pregnancy in multiple sclerosis. TCRdb's table, derived via immunoSEQ multiplex PCR, lists solely in-frame clones and lacks some. Altogether approximately 48,000 clones are present, more than 90% being singletons, with the ten largest covering under 9.5%. The sequences come from CD8+ T cells from peripheral blood mononuclear cells, collected after pregnancy. These receptors were taken from a female donor with multiple sclerosis, enrolled in a pregnancy study. The CDR3 runs from the conserved cysteine through the conserved F or W. Fields, in order: J gene, D gene, clone size, V gene, CDR3 DNA, CDR3 protein. D genes are given only for firm matches. Some rows have no size entry. The others give once, few or many, or a class for an expanded clone.

j_call: TRBJ1-6
d_call: .
clone_size: once
v_call: TRBV19
cdr3_nt: TGTGCCAGTAGATTGGCGCAGGGTGGTAATTCACCCCTCCACTTT
cdr3_aa: CASRLAQGGNSPLHF

j_call: TRBJ1-1
d_call: .
clone_size: .
v_call: TRBV19
cdr3_nt: TGTGCCAGTAGTACACAACCCCCGGGATGGGGGAACACTGAAGCTTTCTTT
cdr3_aa: CASSTQPPGWGNTEAFF

j_call: TRBJ1-1
d_call: .
clone_size: .
v_call: TRBV7-6
cdr3_nt: TGTGCCAGCAGCTTAAGGGGTGCTGAAGCTTTCTTT
cdr3_aa: CASSLRGAEAFF

j_call: TRBJ2-7
d_call: TRBD1
clone_size: .
v_call: TRBV4-2
cdr3_nt: TGTGCCAGCAGCCACCTAGACCGGGACAGGCGATACGAGCAGTACTTC
cdr3_aa: CASSHLDRDRRYEQYF

j_call: TRBJ2-7
d_call: TRBD2
clone_size: .
v_call: TRBV7-2
cdr3_nt: TGTGCCAGCAGCTTATTCCAAGCGGGAGTCGAGCAGTACTTC
cdr3_aa: CASSLFQAGVEQYF

j_call: TRBJ2-7
d_call: .
clone_size: .
v_call: TRBV2
cdr3_nt: TGTGCCAGCAGTGTGGCGGGGGCCTTCCAGAACGAGCAGTACTTC
cdr3_aa: CASSVAGAFQNEQYF

j_call: TRBJ2-7
d_call: TRBD1
clone_size: .
v_call: TRBV27
cdr3_nt: TGTGCCAGCAGTTCACTGACAGGGGGTTTAGGCGAGCAGTACTTC
cdr3_aa: CASSSLTGGLGEQYF

j_call: TRBJ1-1
d_call: TRBD1
clone_size: .
v_call: TRBV5-5
cdr3_nt: TGTGCCAGCAGCTTAGGGACAGTCGAAGCTTTCTTT
cdr3_aa: CASSLGTVEAFF

j_call: TRBJ2-3
d_call: TRBD2
clone_size: .
v_call: TRBV7-9
cdr3_nt: TGTGCCAGCAGCTGGACGACTAGCGGTCAAGATACGCAGTATTTT
cdr3_aa: CASSWTTSGQDTQYF

j_call: TRBJ2-1
d_call: .
clone_size: .
v_call: TRBV27
cdr3_nt: TGTGCCAGCAGTCTCGGGATGTACAATGAGCAGTTCTTC
cdr3_aa: CASSLGMYNEQFF

j_call: TRBJ2-5
d_call: TRBD1
clone_size: .
v_call: TRBV5-1
cdr3_nt: TGCGCCAGCAGCTTAAGACAGGGCCAAGAGACCCAGTACTTC
cdr3_aa: CASSLRQGQETQYF

j_call: TRBJ2-3
d_call: TRBD2
clone_size: .
v_call: TRBV9
cdr3_nt: TGTGCCAGCAGCGATGGACTAGCGGGAGATACGCAGTATTTT
cdr3_aa: CASSDGLAGDTQYF

j_call: TRBJ1-2
d_call: TRBD1
clone_size: .
v_call: TRBV7-9
cdr3_nt: TGTGCCAGCAGGTCAGGGGGAGCCTATGGCTACACCTTC
cdr3_aa: CASRSGGAYGYTF

j_call: TRBJ2-7
d_call: .
clone_size: .
v_call: TRBV20-1
cdr3_nt: TGCAGTGGATATAGCCTCTACGAGCAGTACTTC
cdr3_aa: CSGYSLYEQYF

j_call: TRBJ2-5
d_call: TRBD1
clone_size: .
v_call: TRBV6-4
cdr3_nt: TGTGCCAGCAGTGACATAGCAGGGGGCGACCAAGCGACCCAGTACTTC
cdr3_aa: CASSDIAGGDQATQYF

j_call: TRBJ1-5
d_call: .
clone_size: .
v_call: TRBV18
cdr3_nt: TGTGCCAGCTCACCGTCGCCCGGTGGGCCCCAGCATTTT
cdr3_aa: CASSPSPGGPQHF

j_call: TRBJ2-7
d_call: .
clone_size: .
v_call: TRBV6-1
cdr3_nt: TGTGCCAGCAGTGAAGCTCCAATAAGGGGCGAGCAGTACTTC
cdr3_aa: CASSEAPIRGEQYF

j_call: TRBJ2-1
d_call: TRBD2
clone_size: .
v_call: TRBV14
cdr3_nt: TGTGCCAGCAGCCAAGTTCCTGGAGGACTAGCGGGTCTATACAATGAGCAGTTCTTC
cdr3_aa: CASSQVPGGLAGLYNEQFF